These T cell receptor beta chains were read from a single sample in a study of T-cell reconstitution after alpha-beta-depleted transplantation in children. TCRdb recomputed calls from the PCR reads with MiXCR, one row per CDR3 protein. Seen here are about 500,000 distinct CDR3 sequences, about 30% observed once, and the top ten hold under 3%. The specimen comprised PBMCs from the stem cell graft donor, sampled from the stem cell graft. These receptor sequences come from a human donor who donated a stem cell graft to a child with aplastic anemia. Each CDR3 is given with its conserved first and last residue. Fields, in order: clone size, V gene, J gene, D gene, CDR3 DNA, CDR3 protein. A D gene is named only where the DNA matches it firmly. A clone size is listed for some rows: how often the clone was seen (once, few, many), or a class if it is expanded.

size: -; V: TRBV6-2/TRBV6-3; J: TRBJ2-7; D: -; DNA: TGTGCCAGCAGTTCGATAATTTTTGGGTACTACGAGCAGTACTTC; CDR3: CASSSIIFGYYEQYF
size: -; V: TRBV25-1; J: TRBJ1-3; D: -; DNA: TGTGCCAGCAGTAAAGTCGGGGGAAACACCATATATTTT; CDR3: CASSKVGGNTIYF
size: few; V: TRBV19; J: TRBJ2-7; D: TRBD2; DNA: TGTGCCAGTAGCCCAATCAGCGGGACCCTCTACGAGCAGTACTTC; CDR3: CASSPISGTLYEQYF
size: -; V: TRBV20-1; J: TRBJ2-2; D: TRBD2; DNA: TGCAGTGCTAGAACAGCGGGAAACACCGGGGAGCTGTTTTTT; CDR3: CSARTAGNTGELFF
size: -; V: TRBV20-1; J: TRBJ2-3; D: -; DNA: TGCAGTGCCCCCCCACAGGCTGATACGCAGTATTTT; CDR3: CSAPPQADTQYF
size: few; V: TRBV12-3/TRBV12-4; J: TRBJ2-5; D: TRBD1; DNA: TGTGCCAGCAGTTTCCTTCGGACAGGGCAAGAGACCCAGTACTTC; CDR3: CASSFLRTGQETQYF
size: -; V: TRBV4-1; J: TRBJ2-1; D: TRBD2; DNA: TGCGCCAGCAGCCAAGATCGACTAGCGGGAGCGGAGCAGTTCTTC; CDR3: CASSQDRLAGAEQFF
size: -; V: TRBV30; J: TRBJ2-7; D: TRBD1; DNA: TGTGCCTGGAAAGAGACAGGGGGCTCCTACGAGCAGTACTTC; CDR3: CAWKETGGSYEQYF
size: -; V: TRBV7-9; J: TRBJ2-3; D: -; DNA: TGTGCCAGCAGCTTCGTAGCAGATACGCAGTATTTT; CDR3: CASSFVADTQYF
size: -; V: TRBV12-3/TRBV12-4; J: TRBJ1-4; D: -; DNA: TGTGCCAGCAGTACCCGACGGGGCGCGGGTGAAAAACTGTTTTTT; CDR3: CASSTRRGAGEKLFF
size: -; V: TRBV25-1; J: TRBJ1-2; D: -; DNA: TGTGCCAGCAGTGAAAACAGAGCCCATGGCTACACCTTC; CDR3: CASSENRAHGYTF
size: -; V: TRBV19; J: TRBJ1-1; D: -; DNA: TGTGCCAGTAGTATAGAGGGGAATTCGCGTGAAGCTTTCTTT; CDR3: CASSIEGNSREAFF
size: few; V: TRBV6-5; J: TRBJ1-1; D: -; DNA: TGTGCCAGCAGTTCCTCGCCGCTACAGGGTCCTTGGGGCACTGAAGCTTTCTTT; CDR3: CASSSSPLQGPWGTEAFF
size: -; V: TRBV12-3/TRBV12-4; J: TRBJ1-6; D: -; DNA: TGTGCCAGTTGTTTCCAGGGAGGAGGTTCACCCCTCCACTTT; CDR3: CASCFQGGGSPLHF
size: -; V: TRBV7-8; J: TRBJ1-1; D: -; DNA: TGTGCCAGCAGCCCGCGGACAGTGACAAAACCTGAAGCTTTCTTT; CDR3: CASSPRTVTKPEAFF
size: few; V: TRBV12-3/TRBV12-4; J: TRBJ1-1; D: -; DNA: TGTGCCAGCAGTTTAGGGACACCAGCTTTCTTT; CDR3: CASSLGTPAFF
size: -; V: TRBV27; J: TRBJ1-2; D: TRBD1; DNA: TGTGCCAGCAGTCGGGCACAGGGGGCGAGCTATGGCTACACCTTC; CDR3: CASSRAQGASYGYTF
size: -; V: TRBV30; J: TRBJ2-1; D: TRBD1; DNA: TGTGCCTGGAGTGGCCGGACAGGGGGGCGGGGGTCGGATGAGCAGTTCTTC; CDR3: CAWSGRTGGRGSDEQFF
size: -; V: TRBV7-2; J: TRBJ2-5; D: TRBD2; DNA: TGTGCCAGCAGCAGAGGGACTAGATCCGAGACCCAGTACTTC; CDR3: CASSRGTRSETQYF
size: few; V: TRBV12-3/TRBV12-4; J: TRBJ2-3; D: -; DNA: TGTGCCAGCAGTTTCCCCCTTGGTACGCAGTATTTT; CDR3: CASSFPLGTQYF
size: -; V: TRBV5-1; J: TRBJ2-1; D: -; DNA: TGCGCCAGCAGCTTATCGCGCGCGGGGAATGAGCAGTTCTTC; CDR3: CASSLSRAGNEQFF
size: -; V: TRBV4-3; J: TRBJ1-2; D: -; DNA: TGCGCCAGCAGCCAAGGATATCGGACTCCACAGGGAAGCCGCTACACCTTC; CDR3: CASSQGYRTPQGSRYTF
size: few; V: TRBV5-1; J: TRBJ1-1; D: -; DNA: TGCGCCAGCAGCGTGGGGTCTCGGACAAGGAACACTGAAGCTTTCTTT; CDR3: CASSVGSRTRNTEAFF
size: -; V: TRBV5-1; J: TRBJ2-3; D: -; DNA: TGCGCCAGCAGCAGGAGCGGACTCACAGATACGCAGTATTTT; CDR3: CASSRSGLTDTQYF
size: few; V: TRBV20-1; J: TRBJ1-2; D: -; DNA: TGCAGTGCTAGTCGAACTGAGTTCAATGGCTACACCTTC; CDR3: CSASRTEFNGYTF
size: -; V: TRBV20-1; J: TRBJ1-5; D: TRBD1; DNA: TGCAGTGCTTTAAGAGGGACAGATAGCAATCAGCCCCAGCATTTT; CDR3: CSALRGTDSNQPQHF
size: -; V: TRBV2; J: TRBJ1-1; D: -; DNA: TGTGCCAGCAGGGGGCTGATTCAGAACACTGAAGCTTTCTTT; CDR3: CASRGLIQNTEAFF
size: -; V: TRBV24-1; J: TRBJ2-1; D: TRBD2; DNA: TGTGCCACCAGTGATTTGCGGGAGGTGAATGAGCAGTTCTTC; CDR3: CATSDLREVNEQFF
size: -; V: TRBV3-1; J: TRBJ2-1; D: TRBD2; DNA: TGTGCCAGCAGCCCCCCCCTTGTGGGAGGGCGGAGTGAGCAGTTCTTC; CDR3: CASSPPLVGGRSEQFF
size: few; V: TRBV6-1; J: TRBJ2-5; D: TRBD2; DNA: TGTGCCAGCAGTCGGGGACAGGGTAGACTAGCGGGAGTACCAGAGACCCAGTACTTC; CDR3: CASSRGQGRLAGVPETQYF
size: few; V: TRBV4-3; J: TRBJ2-7; D: -; DNA: TGCGCCAGCAGCCCATATGGGGGTCCCTACGAGCAGTACTTC; CDR3: CASSPYGGPYEQYF
size: -; V: TRBV12-3/TRBV12-4; J: TRBJ2-5; D: -; DNA: TGTGCCAGCAGACCTAGCACCGAGACCCAGTACTTC; CDR3: CASRPSTETQYF
size: -; V: TRBV24-1; J: TRBJ2-2; D: TRBD2; DNA: TGTGCCAACGGGACTAGCGGGAGCTGGGAGCTGTTTTTT; CDR3: CANGTSGSWELFF
size: -; V: TRBV29-1; J: TRBJ2-4; D: -; DNA: TGCAGCGTTGTCAAGTATGCGGGAGCCAAAAACATTCAGTACTTC; CDR3: CSVVKYAGAKNIQYF
size: once; V: TRBV7-3; J: TRBJ2-3; D: TRBD2; DNA: TGTGCCAGCAGCTTGACGGCGGGCGGGAGGACAGATACGCAGTATTTT; CDR3: CASSLTAGGRTDTQYF